The 15 T cell receptor beta chains below come from one sample, sequenced in a study of graft-versus-host responses after intestinal transplantation. The method was immunoSEQ multiplex PCR; TCRdb's version includes in-frame clones alone and lacks a portion of them. The sample contains approximately 6,900 clones, under 30% of which appear only once. This material consisted of alloreactive CD4+ T cells from a mixed lymphocyte reaction culture, taken before transplantation. Subset given: CFSE-low proliferating T cells sorted from roughly 6-day pre-transplant mixed lymphocyte reaction (GvH or HvG direction). All receptors derive from a human patient who was an organ donor for intestinal transplantation.

This rearrangement joins TRBV5-4 to TRBJ2-7; 9 nucleotides line up with TRBD2. V trimming: 0 bases; J trimming: 4 bases; junction bases outside the gene matches: 14. The CDR3 contains 18 residues. Germline CDR1 is SGHNT and CDR2 is YYREEE (reference sequence). CDR3 sequence: CASSLGPPSGIWYYEQYF. The CDR3 region has the DNA TGTGCCAGCAGCTTGGGCCCACCTAGCGGGATTTGGTATTACGAGCAGTACTTC.

V usage is TRBV15 and J usage is TRBJ2-1; D perhaps matches TRBD2 (6 bases). Germline V lookup: CDR1 LNHNV, CDR2 YYDKDF (reference sequence). The CDR3 extends over 15 amino acids. With 2 bases removed from V and 4 bases from J, the gap between germline ends came to 12 bases. In nucleotides, the CDR3 is TGTGCCACCAGCAGACGGCGGGATCCTTACAATGAGCAGTTCTTC. It codes for CATSRRRDPYNEQFF.

The rearrangement links TRBV7-2 to TRBJ2-2; D is ambiguous. This CDR3 has 14 residues. Trimming took off 3 bases at V and 4 bases at J, with 9 bases between the two ends. Germline lookup yields CDR1 SGHTA and CDR2 FQGNSA. The CDR3 protein is CASSFSLFTGELFF. CDR3 in DNA: TGTGCCAGCAGCTTCTCCCTATTCACCGGGGAGCTGTTTTTT.

The count of this clone is one. One junction end disagrees with the germline gene, perhaps due to a read error. V is TRBV5-1 and J is TRBJ2-2; 10 positions agree with TRBD2. The CDR3 is made up of 18 amino acids. Germline V gene sequence: CDR1 SGHRS, CDR2 YFSETQ. The CDR3, as DNA: TGCACCAGCAGCAGTCATTCCGCTAGCGGGAGAGTCACCGGGGAGCTGTTCTTT. This sequence encodes CTSSSHSASGRVTGELFF. The complete variable domain, with remaining parts taken from reference TRBV5-1 and TRBJ2-2, reads KAGVTQTPRYLIKTRGQQVTLSCSPISGHRSVSWYQQTPGQGLQFLFEYFSETQRNKGNFPGRFSGRQFSNSRSEMNVSTLELGDSALYLCTSSSHSASGRVTGELFFGEGSRLTVL.

The table lists this clone with a few counts. CDR3 in DNA: TGTGCCAGCAGCAGGGACTACAATGAGCAGTTCTTC. It translates to CASSRDYNEQFF. This sequence joins TRBV5-4 and TRBJ2-1; D remains unclear. Trimming took 4 bases from V and 3 from J, leaving 5 bases between them. The germline V gene has CDR1 SGHNT and CDR2 YYREEE (reference sequence). The CDR3 is 12 amino acids. The full variable domain, with the rest looked up from reference TRBV5-4 and TRBJ2-1, is ETGVTQSPTHLIKTRGQQVTLRCSSQSGHNTVSWYQQALGQGPQFIFQYYREEENGRGNFPPRFSGLQFPNYSSELNVNALELDDSALYLCASSRDYNEQFFGPGTRLTVL.

The chain carries TRBV7-8 and TRBJ1-1; TRBD1 might be the D (5 bases). The germline CDR1 and CDR2 sequences are SGHVS and FQNEAQ. CDR3 length: 14 amino acids. The ends were cut back, 5 bases at V and 1 base at J, with 11 bases in the middle. The CDR3 region has the DNA TGTGCCAGCAGCCCAGGGCGGGGGAACACTGAAGCTTTCTTT. Its protein product is CASSPGRGNTEAFF.

This clone was found a few times. The chain uses TRBV7-3 and TRBJ2-7; D gene uncertain. Germline values: CDR1 SGHTA, CDR2 FQGTGA. This CDR3 spans 13 amino acids. V gave up 3 bases and J gave up 3 bases, with 9 bases separating them. The CDR3 sequence: CASSFTWGYEQYF. CDR3 DNA: TGTGCCAGCAGCTTTACTTGGGGCTACGAGCAGTACTTC.

V and J are TRBV7-9 and TRBJ2-7, with 7 bases fitting TRBD2. V lost 1 base to trimming and J lost 7 bases; unmatched junction nucleotides: 10. The CDR3 contains 15 residues. Germline V gene lookup returns CDR1 SEHNR and CDR2 FQNEAQ (reference sequence). CDR3: CASSLGPFGGSEQYF. The CDR3 DNA sequence: TGTGCCAGCAGCTTAGGCCCGTTCGGGGGGAGTGAGCAGTACTTC. Full variable domain (outside the CDR3, taken from reference TRBV7-9 and TRBJ2-7): DTGVSQNPRHKITKRGQNVTFRCDPISEHNRLYWYRQTLGQGPEFLTYFQNEAQLEKSRLLSDRFSAERPKGSFSTLEIQRTEQGDSAMYLCASSLGPFGGSEQYFGPGTRLTVT.

The chain uses TRBV6-6 and TRBJ2-3, with a weak D call TRBD1 (6 bases). V lost 2 bases to trimming and J lost 8 bases, with 8 bases between them. Looked up from germline, CDR1 is MNHNY and CDR2 is SVGAGI (reference sequence). This CDR3 comprises 12 residues. As DNA, the CDR3 is TGTGCCAGCAGTTACGAGGGGGTTACGCAGTATTTT. This encodes CASSYEGVTQYF.

Details on this clone: This may be a read error, as it is one base from a much larger clone. The rearrangement links TRBV5-5 to TRBJ2-1; tentatively, D is TRBD1 (6 bases). Germline V gene data show CDR1 as SGHKS and CDR2 as YYEKEE (reference sequence). V was trimmed by 1 base and J by 2 bases, leaving 13 bases between them. There are 16 residues in the CDR3. The CDR3 sequence is CASSLYRTVTYNEQFF. For the CDR3, the DNA is TGTGCCAGCAGCTTGTATCGGACAGTTACCTACAATGAGCAGTTCTTC.

This clone was counted between two and nine times. The genes are TRBV5-1 and TRBJ2-3, with TRBD1 identical over 11 bases. Unmatched junction bases numbered 11, after V lost 4 bases and J lost 4 bases. The germline V gene has CDR1 SGHRS and CDR2 YFSETQ. This CDR3 comprises 17 residues. The CDR3 region is CASSRLPGQGEADTQYF. Here the CDR3 DNA reads TGCGCCAGCAGCAGGCTACCGGGACAGGGGGAAGCAGATACGCAGTATTTT.

CDR3 loop: CASSSLDLGTGELFF. The DNA of the CDR3 is TGTGCCAGCAGTTCACTCGATCTCGGCACCGGGGAGCTGTTTTTT. The chain recombines TRBV27 with TRBJ2-2; D unresolved. The CDR3 is 15 residues long. Germline lookup yields CDR1 MNHEY and CDR2 SMNVEV (reference sequence). Deletions cut 4 bases from V and 4 bases from J, with 13 bases between.

V usage is TRBV21-1 and J usage is TRBJ1-2; the table's D call of TRBD1 was not tested on the DNA. TRBV21-1 is assigned pseudogene status. The CDR3 runs 15 residues. Here the CDR3 DNA reads TGTGCCAGCAGCAATCTAGGGACAGGGGGCGATGGCTACACCTTC. Translating it yields CASSNLGTGGDGYTF.

This clone was detected only a few times. The rearrangement links TRBV6-5 to TRBJ2-7; D may match TRBD1 or TRBD2 (5 bases each). V gave up 5 bases and J gave up 0 bases, with 11 bases separating them. CDR1 and CDR2 from the germline V gene are MNHEY and SVGAGI. The CDR3 contains 14 residues. For the CDR3, the DNA is TGTGCCAGCAGTGCTCGGGACGGCTCCTACGAGCAGTACTTC. Translation: CASSARDGSYEQYF.

The chain couples TRBV27 to TRBJ2-7; tentative D call: TRBD1 (6 bases). CDR3 size: 15 residues. Germline CDR1 reads MNHEY; CDR2 reads SMNVEV (reference sequence). With 6 bases removed from V and 0 bases from J, the gap between germline ends came to 15 bases. The CDR3 sequence is CASRLTGIPSYEQYF. The CDR3 DNA is TGTGCCAGCAGGTTAACAGGGATCCCCTCCTACGAGCAGTACTTC.